A selection of T cell receptor beta chains follows, all from one sample in a study of beta chain features in type 1 diabetes. The protocol was immunoSEQ multiplex PCR, while the TCRdb copy is restricted to in-frame clones and leaves out a portion. The data show about 620,000 clones, with roughly a sixth seen just once and around 0.095% held by the top ten. Material: naive CD4+ T cells from blood. These TCRs come from a man between 18 and 29 years old in good health. CDR3s include the opening cysteine and the closing phenylalanine or tryptophan. D genes are given only for firm matches. Rows may omit the clone size; those that give it use once, few, many or a size class.

clone_size,v_call,d_call,j_call,cdr3_nt,cdr3_aa
NA,TRBV11-1,NA,TRBJ2-3,TGTGCCAGCAGCTTAAGTCTCAAGGGGAGACCCCAGTATTTT,CASSLSLKGRPQYF
NA,TRBV2,TRBD2,TRBJ2-1,TGTGCCAGCAGACGGACTAGCGGGGGCCCCTACAATGAGCAGTTCTTC,CASRRTSGGPYNEQFF
NA,TRBV5-1,NA,TRBJ2-3,TGCGCCAGCAGCGAAGCTCCCGCCCCAGATACGCAGTATTTT,CASSEAPAPDTQYF
NA,TRBV11-2,NA,TRBJ1-5,TGTGCCAGCAGTCGCGAGCCCTATAGCAATCAGCCCCAGCATTTT,CASSREPYSNQPQHF
few,TRBV7-2,NA,TRBJ1-1,TGTGCCAGCAGCTATCAAGAGAATGTGGCTTTCTTT,CASSYQENVAFF
few,TRBV28,NA,TRBJ2-7,TGTGCCAGCATCCACGCAGGGGAGTACGAGCAGTACTTC,CASIHAGEYEQYF
NA,TRBV15,TRBD2,TRBJ2-1,TGTGCCACCGCGGGGGGAAGGGAGCAGTTCTTC,CATAGGREQFF
few,TRBV28,TRBD1,TRBJ2-7,TGTGCCAGCAGTGTCCAGGGGGCTCTCTACGAGCAGTACTTC,CASSVQGALYEQYF
NA,TRBV18,NA,TRBJ1-1,TGTGCCAGCTCACCCTCGGGGGGTGAAGCTTTCTTT,CASSPSGGEAFF
NA,TRBV18,NA,TRBJ1-1,TGTGCCAGCTCACCATCTCTGGCTGAAGCTTTCTTT,CASSPSLAEAFF
NA,TRBV4-2,TRBD2,TRBJ2-7,TGTGCCAGCAGCCCCGTGGGACTAGCGGGGACGCGCGAGCAGTACTTC,CASSPVGLAGTREQYF
few,TRBV10-3,NA,TRBJ2-7,TGTGCCATCAGTGAGTCGAACCCCTACGAGCAGTACTTC,CAISESNPYEQYF
NA,TRBV7-3,NA,TRBJ2-5,TGTGCCAGCAGTATGTGGGGGAACCAAGAGACCCAGTACTTC,CASSMWGNQETQYF
few,TRBV7-2,TRBD2,TRBJ2-7,TGTGCCAGCAGCTTAGCCACCGCCAGCGGGAGGGAGTACTTC,CASSLATASGREYF
NA,TRBV2,NA,TRBJ2-7,TGTGCCAGCAGTGTCCGGGGGGCGTCCTACGAGCAGTACTTC,CASSVRGASYEQYF
few,TRBV28,NA,TRBJ2-7,TGTGCCAGCAGTACAGCCTACGAGCAGTACTTC,CASSTAYEQYF